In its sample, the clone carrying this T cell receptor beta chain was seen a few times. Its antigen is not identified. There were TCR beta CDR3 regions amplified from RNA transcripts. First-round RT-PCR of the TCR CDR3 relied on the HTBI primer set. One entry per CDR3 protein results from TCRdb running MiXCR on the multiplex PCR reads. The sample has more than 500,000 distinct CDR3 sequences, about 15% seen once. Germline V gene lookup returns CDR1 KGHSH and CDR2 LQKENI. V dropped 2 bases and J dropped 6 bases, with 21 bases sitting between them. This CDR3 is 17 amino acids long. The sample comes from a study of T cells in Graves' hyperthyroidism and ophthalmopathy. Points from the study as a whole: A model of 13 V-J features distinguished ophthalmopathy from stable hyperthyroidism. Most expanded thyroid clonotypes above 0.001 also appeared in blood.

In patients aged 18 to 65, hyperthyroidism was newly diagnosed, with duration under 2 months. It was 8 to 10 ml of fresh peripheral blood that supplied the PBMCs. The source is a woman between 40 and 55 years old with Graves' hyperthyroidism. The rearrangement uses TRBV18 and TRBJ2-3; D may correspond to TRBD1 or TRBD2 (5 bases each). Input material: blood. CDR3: CASSPRERGLVVDTQYF. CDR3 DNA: TGTGCCAGCTCACCAAGGGAACGGGGCCTAGTTGTGGATACGCAGTATTTT.